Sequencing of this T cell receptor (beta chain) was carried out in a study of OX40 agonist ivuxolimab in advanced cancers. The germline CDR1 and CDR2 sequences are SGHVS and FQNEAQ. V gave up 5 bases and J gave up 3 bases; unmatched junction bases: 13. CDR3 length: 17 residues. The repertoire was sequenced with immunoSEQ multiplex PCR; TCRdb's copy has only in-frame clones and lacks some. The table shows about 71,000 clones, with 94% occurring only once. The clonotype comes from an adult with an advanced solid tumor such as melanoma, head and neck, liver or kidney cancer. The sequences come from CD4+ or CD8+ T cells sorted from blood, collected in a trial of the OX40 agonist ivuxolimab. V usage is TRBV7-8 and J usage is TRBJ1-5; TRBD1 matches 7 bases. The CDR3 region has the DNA TGTGCCAGCAGCACGAGGGGCCGACAGGGTACCAATCAGCCCCAGCATTTT. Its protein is CASSTRGRQGTNQPQHF.